This T cell receptor (beta chain) appears in the sequencing data of a study of CD8 T cells in ankylosing spondylitis. In making TCR beta libraries, quantitative 5'-RACE with molecular barcodes was used. Using its own MiXCR run on the 5' RACE reads, TCRdb lists one record per CDR3 protein. The sample contains about 390,000 distinct CDR3 sequences, about 22% of which appear only once. The CDR3 runs 18 residues. Looked up from germline, CDR1 is LGHNA and CDR2 is YNFKEQ. The V segment lost 5 bases and the J segment 1 base; nucleotides outside the gene matches: 12. On this clonotype itself: Antigen: not known.

Findings of the study overall: Researchers reportedly found disease-linked clones significantly enriched in matched ankylosing spondylitis synovial fluid. There was a TCR beta motif, made of eight highly homologous variants, that appeared characteristic of ankylosing spondylitis blood.

The TCR originated in a male donor with ankylosing spondylitis. The chain employs TRBV4-2 and TRBJ2-5; 11 nucleotides match TRBD1. Material for sequencing was blood, either unsorted or a sorted T cell fraction (not recorded which). The CDR3 DNA reads as TGTGCCAGCAGCAAACCGGGACAGGGGGGTTCATCCCAAGAGACCCAGTACTTC. This encodes CASSKPGQGGSSQETQYF.